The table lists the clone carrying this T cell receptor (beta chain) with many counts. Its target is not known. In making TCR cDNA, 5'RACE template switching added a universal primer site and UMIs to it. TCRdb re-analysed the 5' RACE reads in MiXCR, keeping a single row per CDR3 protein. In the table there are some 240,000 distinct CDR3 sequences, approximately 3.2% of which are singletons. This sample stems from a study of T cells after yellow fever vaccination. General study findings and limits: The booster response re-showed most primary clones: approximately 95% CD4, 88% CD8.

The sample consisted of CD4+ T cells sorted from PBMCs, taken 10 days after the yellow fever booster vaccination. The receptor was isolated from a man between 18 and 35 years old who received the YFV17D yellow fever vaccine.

This CDR3 is CASSLGQPGDTQYF. CDR3 sequence (DNA): TGCGCCAGCAGCCTGGGACAGCCGGGAGATACGCAGTATTTT. This chain links TRBV5-1 with TRBJ2-3; the match to TRBD1 covers 7 bases. This CDR3 is 14 amino acids long. Trimming at V came to 4 bases and at J to 5 bases, leaving 7 bases not matched to a gene. Germline values: CDR1 SGHRS, CDR2 YFSETQ.